These T cell receptor beta chains were read from a single sample in a study of T cells after yellow fever vaccination. TCRdb fed the 5' RACE reads into MiXCR, producing one record per CDR3 protein. This table holds about 330,000 distinct CDR3 sequences, approximately 4% found once. The sequencing here drew on PBMCs, taken 5 days after the yellow fever booster vaccination. Receptors were obtained from a man aged 18-30 years who received the YFV17D yellow fever vaccine. Each CDR3 is given with its conserved first and last residue. The order of the fields is clone size, D gene, V gene, J gene, CDR3 protein, CDR3 DNA. A D gene is named only where the DNA matches it firmly. Size values are once, few and many counts, or a class for expanded clones, and some rows have none.

size: few; D: TRBD1; V: TRBV2; J: TRBJ1-1; CDR3: CASSDRTGYVEAFF; DNA: TGTGCCAGCAGTGATCGGACAGGGTACGTGGAAGCTTTCTTT
size: few; D: NA; V: TRBV18; J: TRBJ1-6; CDR3: CASSPQGIISPLHF; DNA: TGTGCCAGCTCACCACAGGGGATAATTTCACCCCTCCACTTT
size: NA; D: NA; V: TRBV5-4; J: TRBJ2-7; CDR3: CASGAANSYEQYF; DNA: TGTGCCAGCGGGGCAGCAAACTCCTACGAGCAGTACTTC
size: few; D: NA; V: TRBV20-1; J: TRBJ1-1; CDR3: CSARPPGLMGAFF; DNA: TGCAGTGCTAGGCCTCCGGGGCTAATGGGGGCTTTCTTT
size: NA; D: NA; V: TRBV6-6; J: TRBJ1-2; CDR3: CASSYSLNYGYTF; DNA: TGTGCCAGCAGTTACTCACTTAACTATGGCTACACCTTC
size: many; D: NA; V: TRBV20-1; J: TRBJ2-7; CDR3: CSARLSVTRYEQYF; DNA: TGCAGTGCTAGGTTGAGCGTCACCCGCTACGAGCAGTACTTC
size: many; D: TRBD2; V: TRBV29-1; J: TRBJ2-3; CDR3: CSVRAGGPDTQYF; DNA: TGCAGCGTCCGAGCGGGGGGCCCAGATACGCAGTATTTT
size: many; D: NA; V: TRBV28; J: TRBJ1-4; CDR3: CASSLTGANEKLFF; DNA: TGTGCCAGCAGTTTAACCGGGGCTAATGAAAAACTGTTTTTT
size: few; D: TRBD2; V: TRBV12-3/TRBV12-4; J: TRBJ2-5; CDR3: CASSLGAGGLETQYF; DNA: TGTGCCAGCAGTTTGGGAGCGGGGGGGCTAGAGACCCAGTACTTC
size: few; D: TRBD2; V: TRBV7-7; J: TRBJ2-7; CDR3: CAVGGETYEQYF; DNA: TGTGCCGTCGGGGGGGAAACCTACGAGCAGTACTTC
size: NA; D: TRBD1; V: TRBV29-1; J: TRBJ1-2; CDR3: CSVQQGTF; DNA: TGCAGCGTCCAACAGGGGACCTTC
size: NA; D: NA; V: TRBV4-1; J: TRBJ1-5; CDR3: CASSQAGHPQPQHF; DNA: TGCGCCAGCAGCCAAGCTGGACACCCCCAGCCCCAGCATTTT
size: many; D: NA; V: TRBV7-2; J: TRBJ2-3; CDR3: CASSARQFPDTQYF; DNA: TGTGCCAGCAGCGCACGACAGTTTCCTGATACGCAGTATTTT
size: many; D: NA; V: TRBV7-2; J: TRBJ2-5; CDR3: CASSSAGLSQGRETQYF; DNA: TGTGCCAGCAGCTCTGCCGGTCTTTCTCAGGGACGAGAGACCCAGTACTTC
size: few; D: TRBD2; V: TRBV7-2; J: TRBJ2-3; CDR3: CASSPKTSAWGTDTQYF; DNA: TGTGCCAGCAGCCCGAAGACTAGCGCATGGGGCACAGATACGCAGTATTTT
size: NA; D: NA; V: TRBV28; J: TRBJ2-5; CDR3: CASSFGGRGRGETQYF; DNA: TGTGCCAGCAGTTTCGGTGGTAGGGGACGAGGAGAGACCCAGTACTTC
size: many; D: NA; V: TRBV2; J: TRBJ1-4; CDR3: CASSEVIGPEKLFF; DNA: TGTGCCAGCAGTGAAGTGATAGGGCCTGAAAAACTGTTTTTT
size: few; D: TRBD1; V: TRBV15; J: TRBJ1-1; CDR3: CATSTGGRTEAFF; DNA: TGTGCCACCAGCACAGGGGGCCGCACTGAAGCTTTCTTT
size: few; D: NA; V: TRBV4-3; J: TRBJ1-4; CDR3: CASSSAPGATNEKLFF; DNA: TGCGCCAGCAGCTCGGCCCCAGGGGCAACTAATGAAAAACTGTTTTTT
size: few; D: NA; V: TRBV4-1; J: TRBJ1-1; CDR3: CASSPLSTGTEAFF; DNA: TGCGCCAGCAGCCCTTTGAGCACAGGGACTGAAGCTTTCTTT
size: many; D: TRBD1; V: TRBV29-1; J: TRBJ2-4; CDR3: CSVRGTDQNIQYF; DNA: TGCAGCGTTCGAGGGACAGATCAAAACATTCAGTACTTC
size: NA; D: NA; V: TRBV5-6; J: TRBJ1-2; CDR3: CASSLLSADRYGYTF; DNA: TGTGCCAGCAGCTTGTTGTCCGCGGACCGTTATGGCTACACCTTC
size: many; D: TRBD1; V: TRBV27; J: TRBJ1-2; CDR3: CASSLDRANYGYTF; DNA: TGCGCCAGCAGCTTGGACAGGGCTAACTATGGCTACACCTTC
size: many; D: NA; V: TRBV20-1; J: TRBJ2-1; CDR3: CSAHRVNEQFF; DNA: TGCAGTGCTCACAGGGTCAATGAGCAGTTCTTC
size: few; D: NA; V: TRBV18; J: TRBJ1-1; CDR3: CASRTANTEAFF; DNA: TGTGCCAGTAGAACAGCGAACACTGAAGCTTTCTTT
size: few; D: NA; V: TRBV20-1; J: TRBJ2-7; CDR3: CSASRTSYEQYF; DNA: TGCAGTGCTAGTAGGACCTCCTACGAGCAGTACTTC
size: many; D: NA; V: TRBV5-5; J: TRBJ1-4; CDR3: CASSLTAGIYEKLFF; DNA: TGTGCCAGCAGCTTGACGGCAGGGATCTATGAAAAACTGTTTTTT
size: many; D: NA; V: TRBV4-3; J: TRBJ2-5; CDR3: CASSQDTGSEETQYF; DNA: TGCGCCAGCAGCCAAGATACCGGGTCGGAAGAGACCCAGTACTTC
size: NA; D: NA; V: TRBV7-9; J: TRBJ1-2; CDR3: CASSLPWGGYGYTF; DNA: TGTGCCAGCAGCCTACCCTGGGGGGGCTATGGCTACACCTTC
size: many; D: TRBD1; V: TRBV19; J: TRBJ1-5; CDR3: CASSGTGARSQPQHF; DNA: TGTGCCAGTAGTGGGACAGGGGCGCGTAGTCAGCCCCAGCATTTT
size: few; D: NA; V: TRBV15; J: TRBJ2-2; CDR3: CATSRVGSPSGELFF; DNA: TGTGCCACCAGCAGAGTTGGTAGCCCCTCCGGGGAGCTGTTTTTT
size: few; D: NA; V: TRBV9; J: TRBJ2-2; CDR3: CASSVGGRELFF; DNA: TGTGCCAGCAGCGTAGGGGGCAGGGAGCTGTTTTTT
size: few; D: NA; V: TRBV4-1; J: TRBJ2-1; CDR3: CASSQPLQGYNEQFF; DNA: TGCGCCAGCAGCCAGCCCTTGCAGGGGTACAATGAGCAGTTCTTC